The clone carrying this TCR beta chain was counted a few times. Trimming stripped 7 bases from V and 6 bases from J, with 18 bases between. There are 15 residues in the CDR3. In germline, CDR1 is WSHSY, CDR2 SAAADI. The source of the sample is a study of CD8 T cells in ankylosing spondylitis. Quantitative 5'-RACE was performed with molecular barcodes, and it yielded the TCR beta libraries. MiXCR, run by TCRdb on the 5' RACE reads, gives a single entry per CDR3 protein. Among 300,000 to 400,000 distinct CDR3 sequences, approximately 10% were seen once, and the ten largest hold roughly 9%. The rearrangement joins TRBV10-2 to TRBJ2-2; no clear D gene. The TCR sequence derives from a female donor with ankylosing spondylitis or in good health (not recorded which). The sample consisted of blood, either unsorted or a sorted T cell fraction (not recorded which). CDR3 coding DNA: TGCGCCAGCACCGCCGCCTCTTTTGGTGCCGGGGAGCTGTTTTTT. Its translation is CASTAASFGAGELFF.